This TCR beta chain was identified in a study of blood T cells in healthy people across ages. CDR3 length equals 15 residues. The V gene's germline CDR1 is SEHNR and CDR2 FQNEAQ (reference sequence). J gave up 0 bases and V 8 bases, and 9 bases lay outside the gene matches. The donors, healthy Caucasians from Russia, were aged about 6 to 100. Broader study findings: Donor CMV infection status was unknown, possibly confounding age-related changes in expanded clonotypes. Naive and antigen-experienced cells could not be conclusively compared, given unsorted PBMCs.

As regards this clonotype: Its cognate antigen is unknown.

The authors ran a second PCR of about 6 to 11 cycles using a sample-barcoded 5' primer and a J-beta primer mix. Every molecule of cDNA carried a tag from a template-switch adaptor with 12 random nucleotides. TCRdb reprocessed the 5' RACE reads via MiXCR and lists one record per CDR3 protein. The sample holds just over 1 million distinct CDR3 sequences, roughly 45% seen once. The receptor was isolated from a woman aged 55-69 years in good health. V gene TRBV7-9 combines with J gene TRBJ1-1; TRBD1 matches at 7 bases. The sample taken for sequencing was blood. CDR3 amino acids: CASGARGSVNTEAFF. Written as DNA, the CDR3 is TGTGCCAGCGGGGCCAGGGGGTCGGTGAACACTGAAGCTTTCTTT.